The entry below gives a single TCR beta chain sequence along with its context. This entry comes from a study of CD8 T cells in Susac syndrome. The CDR3 sequence is 16 residues long. With V trimmed by 5 bases and J by 0 bases, 12 bases remained unmatched. Looked up from germline, CDR1 is GTSNPN and CDR2 is SVGIG (reference sequence). Random hexamers primed reverse transcription of about 0.5 to 1 ug RNA. TCRdb reanalysed the immunoSEQ multiplex PCR reads using MiXCR and keeps one entry per CDR3 protein. The data hold fewer than 60,000 distinct CDR3 sequences, with around 93% observed a single time. What was sequenced was CD8+ T cells from PBMCs. The TCR comes from a human donor with Susac syndrome. The chain carries TRBV30 and TRBJ1-2, with TRBD1 matching over 7 bases. CDR3 sequence reads: CAWSNRGSKANYGYTF. As DNA, the CDR3 is TGTGCCTGGTCTAACAGGGGCTCGAAAGCTAACTATGGCTACACCTTC.